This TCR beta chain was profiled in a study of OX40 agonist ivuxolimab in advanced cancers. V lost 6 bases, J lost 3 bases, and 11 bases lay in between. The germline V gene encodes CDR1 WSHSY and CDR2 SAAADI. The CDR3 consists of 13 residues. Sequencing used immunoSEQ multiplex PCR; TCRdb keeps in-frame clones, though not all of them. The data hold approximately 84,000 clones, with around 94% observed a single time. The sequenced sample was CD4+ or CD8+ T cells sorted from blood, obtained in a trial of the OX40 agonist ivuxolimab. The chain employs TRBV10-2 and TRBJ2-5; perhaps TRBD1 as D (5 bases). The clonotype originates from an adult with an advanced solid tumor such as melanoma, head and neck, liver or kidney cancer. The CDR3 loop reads CASSAAGKETQYF. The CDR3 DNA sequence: TGCGCCAGCAGCGCGGCAGGGAAAGAGACCCAGTACTTC.